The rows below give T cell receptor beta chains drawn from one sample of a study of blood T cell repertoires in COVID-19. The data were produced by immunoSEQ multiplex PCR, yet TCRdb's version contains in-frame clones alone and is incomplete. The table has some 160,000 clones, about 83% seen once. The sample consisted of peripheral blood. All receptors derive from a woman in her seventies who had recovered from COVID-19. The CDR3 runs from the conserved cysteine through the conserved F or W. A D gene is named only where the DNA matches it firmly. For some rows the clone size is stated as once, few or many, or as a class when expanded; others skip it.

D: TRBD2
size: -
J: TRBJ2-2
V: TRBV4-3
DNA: TGCGCCAGCAGCCAAGAGGCGGGAGTTGGCACCGGGGAGCTGTTTTTT
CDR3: CASSQEAGVGTGELFF

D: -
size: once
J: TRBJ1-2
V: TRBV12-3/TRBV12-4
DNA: TGTGCCAGCGGTAGGGGGTCGGCCTATGGCTACACCTTC
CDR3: CASGRGSAYGYTF

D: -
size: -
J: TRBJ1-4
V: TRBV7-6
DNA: TGTGCCAGCAGCCCCAGTCAGCGGGTTAATGAAAAACTGTTTTTT
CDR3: CASSPSQRVNEKLFF

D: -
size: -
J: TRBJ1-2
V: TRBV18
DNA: TGTGCCAGCTCACCTACGGGGCCATCCGCGGGGAATGGCTACACCTTC
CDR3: CASSPTGPSAGNGYTF

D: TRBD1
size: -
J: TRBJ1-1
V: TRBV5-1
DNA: TGCGCCAGCAGCTGGACAGGGCGGGACACTGAAGCTTTCTTT
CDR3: CASSWTGRDTEAFF

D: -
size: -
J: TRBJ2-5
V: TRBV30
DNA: TGTGCCTGGAGTGACTGGGCGGGCCAAGAGACCCAGTACTTC
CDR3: CAWSDWAGQETQYF

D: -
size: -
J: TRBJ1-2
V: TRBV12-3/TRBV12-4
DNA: TGTGCCAGCAGTTTGGAGGCCCGAGGCTACACCTTC
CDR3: CASSLEARGYTF

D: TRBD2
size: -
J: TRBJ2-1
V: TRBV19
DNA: TGTGCCAGTAATTGGGGACTAGCGGGAGGGCACAATGAGCAGTTCTTC
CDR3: CASNWGLAGGHNEQFF

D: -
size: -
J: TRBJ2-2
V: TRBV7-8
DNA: TGTGCCAGCAGCTTAGGTGGGCCGGGGTCCTACACCGGGGAGCTGTTTTTT
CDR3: CASSLGGPGSYTGELFF

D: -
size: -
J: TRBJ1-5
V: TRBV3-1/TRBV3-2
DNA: TGTGCCAGCAGCCGGCCAGGGCAGCCCCAGCATTTT
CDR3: CASSRPGQPQHF

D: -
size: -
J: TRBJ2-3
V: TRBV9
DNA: TGTGCCAGCAGCGTAGGAGTGACAAGCACAGATACGCAGTATTTT
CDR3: CASSVGVTSTDTQYF

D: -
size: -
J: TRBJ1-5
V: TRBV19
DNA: TGTGCCAGTAGTGGAACTATTTGGGCCTCCGGGGGGCCCCAGCATTTT
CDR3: CASSGTIWASGGPQHF